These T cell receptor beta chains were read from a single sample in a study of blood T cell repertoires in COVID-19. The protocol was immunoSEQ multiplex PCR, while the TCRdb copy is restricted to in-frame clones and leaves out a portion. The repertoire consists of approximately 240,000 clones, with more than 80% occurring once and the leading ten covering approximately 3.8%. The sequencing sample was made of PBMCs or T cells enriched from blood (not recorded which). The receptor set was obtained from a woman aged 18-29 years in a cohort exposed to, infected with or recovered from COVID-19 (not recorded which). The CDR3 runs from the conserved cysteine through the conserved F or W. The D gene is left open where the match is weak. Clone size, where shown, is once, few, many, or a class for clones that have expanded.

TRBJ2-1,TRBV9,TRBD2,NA,TGTGCCAGCAGCGACCCGACTAGCGGGAGAAATGAGCAGTTCTTC,CASSDPTSGRNEQFF
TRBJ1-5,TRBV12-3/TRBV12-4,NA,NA,TGTGCCAGCAGCAAAAATCGCGATCAGCCCCAGCATTTT,CASSKNRDQPQHF
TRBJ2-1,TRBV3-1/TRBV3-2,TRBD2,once,TGTGCCAGCAGCCTTTATAGCGGGGGGGCGGGTAATGAGCAGTTCTTC,CASSLYSGGAGNEQFF
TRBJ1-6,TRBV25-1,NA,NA,TGTGCCAGCCTCCGGGACATTACTTCACCCCTCCACTTT,CASLRDITSPLHF
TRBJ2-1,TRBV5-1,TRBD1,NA,TGCGCCAGCACCGGGACAGGTGCGCAGTTCTTC,CASTGTGAQFF
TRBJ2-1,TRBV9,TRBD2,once,TGTGCCAGCAGCACAACCGGGACTAGCGTAAGTGAGCAGTTCTTC,CASSTTGTSVSEQFF
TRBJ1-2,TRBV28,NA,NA,TGTGCCAGCAGTTCCAACCTACTCGACAGTGACTATGGCTACACCTTC,CASSSNLLDSDYGYTF
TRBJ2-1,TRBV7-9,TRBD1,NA,TGTGCCAGCAGCCCGGACAGGGTTGAGCAGTTCTTC,CASSPDRVEQFF
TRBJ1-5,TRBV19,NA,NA,TGTGCCAGTACCAAGGACAGTTCCAATCAGCCCCAGCATTTT,CASTKDSSNQPQHF
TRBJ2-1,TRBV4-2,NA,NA,TGTGCCAGCAGCCCTGACAGGGAGCAGTTCTTC,CASSPDREQFF
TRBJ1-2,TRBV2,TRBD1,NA,TGTGCCAGTACCCCAACAGGGGACGTTGGTGGCTACACCTTC,CASTPTGDVGGYTF
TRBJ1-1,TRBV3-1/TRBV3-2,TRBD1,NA,TGTGCCAGCAGCCAAGCTTCCAAGCCCTGGGACAGGGGCGCTTTCTTT,CASSQASKPWDRGAFF
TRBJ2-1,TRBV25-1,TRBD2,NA,TGTGCCAGCAGTGATCCCCGACTAGCGGGGGGGAACAATGAGCAGTTCTTC,CASSDPRLAGGNNEQFF
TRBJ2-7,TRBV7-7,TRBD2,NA,TGTGCTAGCAGCCAAAGAAAAGAAAAGGTACCGGGAGGATCCTACGAGCAGTACTTC,CASSQRKEKVPGGSYEQYF
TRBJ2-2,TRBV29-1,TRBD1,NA,TGCAGCGTTTCCCGGACAGGGCTGAACACCGGGGAGCTGTTTTTT,CSVSRTGLNTGELFF